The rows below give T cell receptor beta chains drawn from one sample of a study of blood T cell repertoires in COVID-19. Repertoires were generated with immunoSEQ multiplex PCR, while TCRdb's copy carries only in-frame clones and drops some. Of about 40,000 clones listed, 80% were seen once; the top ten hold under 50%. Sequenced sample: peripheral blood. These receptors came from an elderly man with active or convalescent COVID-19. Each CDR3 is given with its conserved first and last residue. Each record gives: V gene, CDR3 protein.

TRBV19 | CASSIGQGGGYTDTQYF
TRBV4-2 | CASSQTGTVYNEQFF
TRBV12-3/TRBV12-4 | CASSSPPDYTQYF
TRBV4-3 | CASSRRGGTGELFF
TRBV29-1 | CSAGGLNTEAFF
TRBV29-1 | CSGTGTLNNEQYF
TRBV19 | CASSRDKRQETQYF
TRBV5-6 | CASSLEGDTYEQYF
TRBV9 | CASSSSQGAYGYTF
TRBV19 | CASSKAVQGSDTGELFF
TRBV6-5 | CASSYSPSVTFEQYF
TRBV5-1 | CASSLSVTDTQYF
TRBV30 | CAGGGSNEQFF
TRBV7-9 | CASSATGYGYTF
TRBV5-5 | CASSLAPTVTTDTQYF
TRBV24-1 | CATSGGGYGYTF
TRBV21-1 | CASSKQTGTGLCTTEAFF
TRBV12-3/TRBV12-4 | CAIREANEQFF
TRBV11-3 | CASSPGGSNTEAFF
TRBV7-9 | CASSFPDRGNEQFF